The rows below give T cell receptor beta chains drawn from one sample of a study of T cells in Graves' hyperthyroidism and ophthalmopathy. TCRdb re-analysed the multiplex PCR reads in MiXCR, keeping a single row per CDR3 protein. The sample contains 700,000 or so distinct CDR3 sequences, approximately 16% of which appear only once. The specimen sequenced was blood. These receptors were collected from a man aged 18-30 years with Graves' hyperthyroidism. The conserved cysteine and the conserved F or W are not part of the CDR3 here. The order of the fields is J gene, D gene, V gene, CDR3 length, CDR3 protein. The D gene is left open where the match is weak.

j_gene: TRBJ2-7
d_gene: TRBD1
v_gene: TRBV9
len: 12
CDR3aa: ASSVGDRIYEQY

j_gene: TRBJ2-5
d_gene: TRBD1
v_gene: TRBV11-2
len: 13
CDR3aa: ASSLTGGSSETQY

j_gene: TRBJ2-2
d_gene: TRBD1
v_gene: TRBV29-1
len: 12
CDR3aa: SVRWDRETGELF

j_gene: TRBJ1-2
d_gene: -
v_gene: TRBV12-3/TRBV12-4
len: 11
CDR3aa: ASSPGRNYGYT

j_gene: TRBJ2-7
d_gene: TRBD2
v_gene: TRBV3-1
len: 12
CDR3aa: ASSPRREGYEQY

j_gene: TRBJ1-1
d_gene: -
v_gene: TRBV9
len: 12
CDR3aa: ASSVVEGNTEAF

j_gene: TRBJ2-7
d_gene: TRBD2
v_gene: TRBV7-9
len: 15
CDR3aa: ASSEGLAGGPDDEQY

j_gene: TRBJ2-1
d_gene: TRBD2
v_gene: TRBV11-2
len: 14
CDR3aa: ASSFPQRETYNEQF

j_gene: TRBJ2-2
d_gene: -
v_gene: TRBV12-3/TRBV12-4
len: 13
CDR3aa: ASSLSSSNTGELF

j_gene: TRBJ2-5
d_gene: -
v_gene: TRBV28
len: 12
CDR3aa: ASSPYPPEETQY

j_gene: TRBJ2-7
d_gene: -
v_gene: TRBV15
len: 13
CDR3aa: ATSKPGSGRYEQY

j_gene: TRBJ2-7
d_gene: TRBD1
v_gene: TRBV12-3/TRBV12-4
len: 12
CDR3aa: ASSFGTGRHEQY

j_gene: TRBJ2-3
d_gene: TRBD2
v_gene: TRBV7-9
len: 14
CDR3aa: ASSLEVAGVFDTQY

j_gene: TRBJ2-3
d_gene: -
v_gene: TRBV20-1
len: 12
CDR3aa: SARDFGDGASQY

j_gene: TRBJ1-1
d_gene: -
v_gene: TRBV7-9
len: 11
CDR3aa: ASSLALTDKAF

j_gene: TRBJ1-1
d_gene: -
v_gene: TRBV19
len: 11
CDR3aa: ASSMDSITEAF

j_gene: TRBJ1-2
d_gene: -
v_gene: TRBV11-2
len: 11
CDR3aa: ASSSSWGDGYT

j_gene: TRBJ1-1
d_gene: -
v_gene: TRBV4-2
len: 12
CDR3aa: ASSQEVGNTEAF

j_gene: TRBJ2-3
d_gene: -
v_gene: TRBV13
len: 13
CDR3aa: ASSLGTDGLRTQY

j_gene: TRBJ2-5
d_gene: -
v_gene: TRBV4-1
len: 15
CDR3aa: ASSSQGGRLYQETQY

j_gene: TRBJ2-7
d_gene: -
v_gene: TRBV5-1
len: 13
CDR3aa: ASSKGDASSYEQY

j_gene: TRBJ2-7
d_gene: -
v_gene: TRBV20-1
len: 12
CDR3aa: SARDYSQVHEQY

j_gene: TRBJ2-3
d_gene: -
v_gene: TRBV19
len: 13
CDR3aa: ASSITGTSTDTQY

j_gene: TRBJ1-1
d_gene: -
v_gene: TRBV18
len: 14
CDR3aa: ASSPPQGPRNTEAF

j_gene: TRBJ2-2
d_gene: -
v_gene: TRBV12-3/TRBV12-4
len: 12
CDR3aa: ASSFFSGPGELF

j_gene: TRBJ2-7
d_gene: TRBD2
v_gene: TRBV20-1
len: 14
CDR3aa: SARVPEGLAGERQY

j_gene: TRBJ1-1
d_gene: -
v_gene: TRBV7-9
len: 13
CDR3aa: ASNSPDRKNTEAF

j_gene: TRBJ2-1
d_gene: -
v_gene: TRBV5-1
len: 14
CDR3aa: ASSLTQSWSYNEQF

j_gene: TRBJ2-7
d_gene: TRBD2
v_gene: TRBV28
len: 13
CDR3aa: ASSFGGSSSYEQY

j_gene: TRBJ1-1
d_gene: TRBD1
v_gene: TRBV10-2
len: 13
CDR3aa: ASGGGGTMNTEAF

j_gene: TRBJ1-1
d_gene: TRBD1
v_gene: TRBV10-3
len: 11
CDR3aa: ATRDREAPKAF

j_gene: TRBJ2-2
d_gene: -
v_gene: TRBV5-1
len: 14
CDR3aa: ASSLEVAVNTGELF

j_gene: TRBJ2-7
d_gene: TRBD2
v_gene: TRBV7-9
len: 14
CDR3aa: ASSYPGPGGVDEQY

j_gene: TRBJ1-1
d_gene: -
v_gene: TRBV29-1
len: 10
CDR3aa: SARGPSTEAF

j_gene: TRBJ2-4
d_gene: -
v_gene: TRBV29-1
len: 11
CDR3aa: SVGDGAKNIQY

j_gene: TRBJ2-7
d_gene: -
v_gene: TRBV4-1
len: 13
CDR3aa: ASSQTSGNPYEQY

j_gene: TRBJ1-1
d_gene: -
v_gene: TRBV7-3
len: 13
CDR3aa: ASSLIGGARTEAF

j_gene: TRBJ2-2
d_gene: TRBD2
v_gene: TRBV10-3
len: 15
CDR3aa: AISEQGTSGSPGELF

j_gene: TRBJ1-4
d_gene: -
v_gene: TRBV4-1
len: 12
CDR3aa: ASAPGSTNEKLF

j_gene: TRBJ2-1
d_gene: -
v_gene: TRBV30
len: 13
CDR3aa: AWSLERASYNEQF

j_gene: TRBJ1-2
d_gene: -
v_gene: TRBV2
len: 11
CDR3aa: ASNEGVYYGYT

j_gene: TRBJ2-3
d_gene: -
v_gene: TRBV10-3
len: 12
CDR3aa: AISAEGGTDTQY

j_gene: TRBJ2-4
d_gene: TRBD1
v_gene: TRBV7-2
len: 12
CDR3aa: ASSPDRGRNIQY

j_gene: TRBJ2-1
d_gene: TRBD2
v_gene: TRBV3-1
len: 14
CDR3aa: ASSLPGLALVDEQF

j_gene: TRBJ2-2
d_gene: TRBD1
v_gene: TRBV11-2
len: 12
CDR3aa: ASSRDRGGRELF

j_gene: TRBJ2-1
d_gene: TRBD2
v_gene: TRBV7-9
len: 14
CDR3aa: ASSLASGSLTNEQF

j_gene: TRBJ2-5
d_gene: TRBD2
v_gene: TRBV9
len: 14
CDR3aa: ASSVAPSGSKETQY

j_gene: TRBJ1-2
d_gene: -
v_gene: TRBV20-1
len: 13
CDR3aa: SAREAGLTNYGYT

j_gene: TRBJ1-6
d_gene: -
v_gene: TRBV6-1
len: 16
CDR3aa: ASSTGTTKSSYNSPLH

j_gene: TRBJ2-2
d_gene: TRBD2
v_gene: TRBV12-5
len: 16
CDR3aa: ASGLTPSGRDDTGELF

j_gene: TRBJ2-7
d_gene: -
v_gene: TRBV11-3
len: 12
CDR3aa: ASKRDGNSYEQY

j_gene: TRBJ1-4
d_gene: TRBD1
v_gene: TRBV9
len: 12
CDR3aa: ASSVTGGDEKLF

j_gene: TRBJ2-7
d_gene: TRBD2
v_gene: TRBV9
len: 11
CDR3aa: ASSVVAGDEQY

j_gene: TRBJ2-1
d_gene: -
v_gene: TRBV7-3
len: 11
CDR3aa: ASSFMGWDEQF

j_gene: TRBJ1-1
d_gene: TRBD1
v_gene: TRBV28
len: 11
CDR3aa: ASSFQGGTEAF

j_gene: TRBJ2-3
d_gene: TRBD2
v_gene: TRBV14
len: 12
CDR3aa: ASSRRDYTDTQY

j_gene: TRBJ1-4
d_gene: -
v_gene: TRBV7-8
len: 11
CDR3aa: ASSRGHDEKLF

j_gene: TRBJ2-2
d_gene: -
v_gene: TRBV9
len: 15
CDR3aa: ASSVPDRQLHTGELF

j_gene: TRBJ2-1
d_gene: -
v_gene: TRBV20-1
len: 14
CDR3aa: SARDSGEIAYNEQF